Shown below are 22 T cell receptor beta chains from a single sample sequenced in a study of T cell responses to AZD1222 COVID-19 vaccine. Repertoires were generated with immunoSEQ multiplex PCR, while TCRdb's copy carries only in-frame clones and drops some. The table includes roughly 97,000 clones, about 93% detected once. Sequencing was performed on peripheral blood, taken on day 0 of AZD1222 vaccination. The origin of the receptors is an adult in good health.

This chain links TRBV7-9 with TRBJ2-3, with 10 nucleotides matching TRBD2. Germline CDR1 is SEHNR and CDR2 is FQNEAQ (reference sequence). This CDR3 contains 14 residues. V dropped 8 bases and J dropped 4; count of bases not matched to a gene: 6. This chain's CDR3 is CASLVSGRADTQYF. The CDR3 nucleotides are TGTGCCAGCTTAGTGAGCGGGAGGGCAGATACGCAGTATTTT.

The CDR3 bases are TGTGCCACCGAAGAAAGTGGCGAGCAGTACTTC. Amino acids: CATEESGEQYF. The V gene is TRBV24-1, the J gene TRBJ2-7; no clear D gene. CDR3 size: 11 residues. Germline CDR1 KGHDR, CDR2 SFDVKD. V gave up 9 bases and J gave up 6 bases, with 11 bases separating them.

The chain has TRBV4-2 and TRBJ2-1; 9 positions match TRBD2. The CDR3 runs 15 residues. The germline gives CDR1 LGHNA, CDR2 YNFKEQ. V was clipped by 3 bases and J by 0 bases; unmatched bases: 0. CDR3: CASSQREGSYNEQFF. In nucleotides, the CDR3 is TGTGCCAGCAGCCAGCGGGAGGGCTCCTACAATGAGCAGTTCTTC.

This chain links TRBV25-1 with TRBJ1-1, with TRBD1 matching 7 bases. CDR3 length: 14 amino acids. The trim removed 6 bases at V and 4 bases at J, leaving 8 bases unmatched. Germline V gene data show CDR1 as MGHDK and CDR2 as SYGVNS. In nucleotides, the CDR3 is TGTGCCAGCAGCCCAGGGGGTTTGGGCACTGAAGCTTTCTTT. This gives the protein CASSPGGLGTEAFF.

J is TRBJ2-3 and V is TRBV23-1, with D possibly being TRBD2 (5 bases). TRBV23-1 is an open reading frame whose function is uncertain. The CDR3 loop spans 17 amino acids. Trimming shortened V by 7 bases and J by 1 base, and 21 bases separated the two germline ends. The CDR3 DNA reads as TGCGCCAGCAAAAACTACCCGAGGGAGACGCGCACAGATACGCAGTATTTT. Protein product: CASKNYPRETRTDTQYF.

This clone was seen a few times. The rearrangement joins TRBV27 to TRBJ2-1, with D tentatively TRBD2 (6 bases). CDR3 length equals 16 residues. Deletions cut 5 bases from V and 0 bases from J, with 14 bases between. Germline lookup yields CDR1 MNHEY and CDR2 SMNVEV (reference sequence). In nucleotides, the CDR3 is TGTGCCAGCAGTCCGGGACTCGCCAGCTCCTACAATGAGCAGTTCTTC. Translated, it gives CASSPGLASSYNEQFF.

V and J are TRBV5-1 and TRBJ2-5; 13 positions agree with TRBD2. Germline-derived CDR1 and CDR2 are SGHRS and YFSETQ. V lost 4 bases, J lost 1 base, and 10 bases stayed unmatched. The CDR3 totals 18 residues. The CDR3 DNA sequence: TGCGCCAGCAGCAAAGGACTAGCGGGAGAGCCCGCCCAAGAGACCCAGTACTTC. The encoded protein is CASSKGLAGEPAQETQYF.

The chain employs TRBV10-3 and TRBJ2-1; 7 bases map to TRBD1. This CDR3 is built from 13 residues. The germline gives CDR1 ENHRY, CDR2 SYGVKD. V dropped 5 bases and J dropped 7; count of bases not matched to a gene: 5. CDR3 sequence reads: CAISNRGGNEQFF. The CDR3 DNA reads TGTGCCATCAGTAACAGGGGTGGGAATGAGCAGTTCTTC.

The CDR3 nucleotides are TGTGCCAGCAGCCCGTCGCGCGTGAATGAGCAGTTCTTC. Its protein product is CASSPSRVNEQFF. V is TRBV7-3 and J is TRBJ2-1; D is undetermined. The CDR3 totals 13 residues. V shed 5 bases and J shed 7 bases, with 12 bases lying between them. Germline values: CDR1 SGHTA, CDR2 FQGTGA.

This clone has just one count. The genes are TRBV30 and TRBJ2-7; D remains ambiguous. Between the trimmed V and J ends, which lost 1 base and 7 bases, there was a span of 23 bases. The CDR3 is 16 residues long. Germline assignment: CDR1 GTSNPN and CDR2 SVGIG (reference sequence). CDR3: CAWSAAPSGAVREQYF. The CDR3, as DNA: TGTGCCTGGAGTGCAGCCCCGTCAGGCGCGGTAAGAGAGCAGTACTTC. Supplemented by reference TRBV30 and TRBJ2-7, the full variable domain reads SQTIHQWPATLVQPVGSPLSLECTVEGTSNPNLYWYRQAAGRGLQLLFYSVGIGQISSEVPQNLSASRPQDRQFILSSKKLLLSDSGFYLCAWSAAPSGAVREQYFGPGTRLTVT.

This chain uses TRBV3-1 (or the pseudogene TRBV3-2) with TRBJ1-1; maybe TRBD1 (5 bases). Trimming took off 1 base at V and 4 bases at J, with 7 bases between the two ends. Germline V gene sequence: CDR1 LGHDT, CDR2 YNNKEL (reference sequence). The CDR3 is 13 residues long. The CDR3: CASSQGQGTEAFF. As DNA, the CDR3 is TGTGCCAGCAGCCAAGGTCAGGGCACTGAAGCTTTCTTT.

The V and J genes are TRBV6-1 and TRBJ1-5; TRBD1 might be the D (5 bases). Trimming cost V 0 bases and J 5 bases, with 14 bases left between them. CDR3 size: 16 residues. CDR1 is MNHNS and CDR2 is SASEGT in the germline V gene. CDR3 sequence: CASSEAPRGVDQPQHF. The CDR3 DNA reads as TGTGCCAGCAGTGAAGCGCCGAGGGGTGTCGATCAGCCCCAGCATTTT.

This clone was found once. The chain combines TRBV7-3 with TRBJ2-2; 7 bases match TRBD2. Trimming took 5 bases from V and 4 from J; bases not matched to a gene: 10. This CDR3 contains 16 residues. Germline V gene data show CDR1 as SGHTA and CDR2 as FQGTGA. CDR3 protein: CASSQLPSGPTGELFF. The CDR3 DNA is TGTGCCAGCAGCCAGCTTCCTAGCGGTCCCACCGGGGAGCTGTTTTTT.

The chain combines TRBV5-1 with TRBJ2-3; perhaps TRBD1 as D (6 bases). Germline values: CDR1 SGHRS, CDR2 YFSETQ. The CDR3 spans 15 residues. Trimming stripped 6 bases from V and 3 bases from J, with 17 bases between. CDR3 DNA sequence: TGCGCCAGCACCACGGTGGGAAGGGGGACAGATACGCAGTATTTT. Its protein is CASTTVGRGTDTQYF.

The chain recombines TRBV2 with TRBJ2-7, with TRBD2 as a possible D gene (5 bases). The CDR3 is 15 residues long. Germline assignment: CDR1 SNHLY and CDR2 FYNNEI. V was cut by 0 bases and J by 5 bases, with 14 bases left in between. The CDR3 DNA follows: TGTGCCAGCAGTGAAGCCGTGGGAGAGTCCCACGAGCAGTACTTC. The encoded protein is CASSEAVGESHEQYF.

This clone came up a few times. The V call is TRBV4-1, the J call TRBJ2-1, with TRBD2 matching over 11 bases. CDR3 length: 19 residues. Germline trimming cut 3 bases from V and 0 bases from J; bases unmatched to any gene: 10. Germline V lookup: CDR1 MGHRA, CDR2 YSYEKL. The CDR3 sequence is CASSQVGLADRSSYNEQFF. The CDR3 DNA reads as TGCGCCAGCAGCCAGGTGGGACTAGCGGACCGAAGCTCCTACAATGAGCAGTTCTTC.

The chain carries TRBV5-1 and TRBJ1-1; D is undetermined. The CDR3 loop spans 13 amino acids. CDR1 and CDR2 from the germline V gene are SGHRS and YFSETQ. Trimming took 7 bases from V and 5 from J, leaving 15 bases between them. The CDR3 bases are TGCGCCAGCCAGAGGATATCCGGGACTGAAGCTTTCTTT. Protein sequence: CASQRISGTEAFF.

The chain employs TRBV5-1 and TRBJ1-4, with D hard to call. The V and J ends lost 2 bases and 5 bases respectively, with 13 bases between them. CDR3 length: 15 amino acids. Germline loops: CDR1 SGHRS, CDR2 YFSETQ. The chain's CDR3 is CASSFRPDENEKLFF. In nucleotides, the CDR3 is TGCGCCAGCAGCTTCCGCCCGGACGAAAATGAAAAACTGTTTTTT.

The chain is built from TRBV5-1 and TRBJ1-2, with 8 bases lining up with TRBD1. The length of the CDR3 is 14 residues. Losses at the gene ends were 0 bases for V and 7 bases for J; bases not matched to a gene: 5. Looked up from germline, CDR1 is SGHRS and CDR2 is YFSETQ. CDR3 sequence reads: CASSLGTGSPGYTF. In DNA, the CDR3 is TGCGCCAGCAGCTTGGGGACAGGGAGTCCTGGCTACACCTTC.

This clone appeared once. The gene calls are TRBV6-5 and TRBJ2-7; 9 bases are shared with TRBD2. The CDR3 spans 15 residues. V was clipped by 7 bases and J by 2 bases; unmatched bases: 9. The V gene's germline CDR1 is MNHEY and CDR2 SVGAGI. CDR3: CASKREDPSPYEQYF. CDR3 nucleotides: TGTGCCAGCAAGCGGGAGGACCCCTCCCCCTACGAGCAGTACTTC.

The V call is TRBV7-3, the J call TRBJ2-2; D gene ambiguous. This CDR3 contains 14 residues. V was pared by 2 bases and J by 0 bases, with 4 bases between. CDR1 SGHTA and CDR2 FQGTGA come from the germline V gene. This chain's CDR3 is CASSLESNTGELFF. CDR3 nucleotides: TGTGCCAGCAGCTTAGAATCGAACACCGGGGAGCTGTTTTTT. Full variable domain (rest looked up from reference TRBV7-3 and TRBJ2-2): GAGVSQTPSNKVTEKGKYVELRCDPISGHTALYWYRQSLGQGPEFLIYFQGTGAADDSGLPNDRFFAVRPEGSVSTLKIQRTERGDSAVYLCASSLESNTGELFFGEGSRLTVL.

The CDR3 is CASSQGEGPNYGYTF. CDR3 nucleotide sequence: TGCGCCAGCAGCCAAGGGGAGGGGCCTAACTATGGCTACACCTTC. The V gene is TRBV4-1, the J gene TRBJ1-2; tentatively, D is TRBD1 (5 bases). Germline V lookup: CDR1 MGHRA, CDR2 YSYEKL. This CDR3 has 15 amino acids. The ends were cut back, 1 base at V and 0 bases at J, with 9 bases in the middle.